Listed here is a single T cell receptor (beta chain). The sample comes from a study of T cells in Graves' hyperthyroidism and ophthalmopathy. Amplification targeted TCR beta CDR3 regions from RNA transcripts. The HTBI primer set served for first-round RT-PCR of the TCR CDR3. MiXCR, applied by TCRdb to the multiplex PCR reads, yields one record per CDR3 protein. Among 600,000 or so distinct CDR3 sequences listed, 14% were seen once. The CDR3 totals 13 residues. Deletions cut 2 bases from V and 2 bases from J, with 7 bases between. Germline CDR1 SEHNR, CDR2 FQNEAQ (reference sequence). The sequencing input was blood. This TCR came from a woman between 45 and 60 years old with Graves' ophthalmopathy. This chain joins TRBV7-9 and TRBJ2-7; D unresolved. The CDR3: CASSLSRPYEQYF. The CDR3 nucleotides are TGTGCCAGCAGCTTAAGCCGCCCCTACGAGCAGTACTTC.